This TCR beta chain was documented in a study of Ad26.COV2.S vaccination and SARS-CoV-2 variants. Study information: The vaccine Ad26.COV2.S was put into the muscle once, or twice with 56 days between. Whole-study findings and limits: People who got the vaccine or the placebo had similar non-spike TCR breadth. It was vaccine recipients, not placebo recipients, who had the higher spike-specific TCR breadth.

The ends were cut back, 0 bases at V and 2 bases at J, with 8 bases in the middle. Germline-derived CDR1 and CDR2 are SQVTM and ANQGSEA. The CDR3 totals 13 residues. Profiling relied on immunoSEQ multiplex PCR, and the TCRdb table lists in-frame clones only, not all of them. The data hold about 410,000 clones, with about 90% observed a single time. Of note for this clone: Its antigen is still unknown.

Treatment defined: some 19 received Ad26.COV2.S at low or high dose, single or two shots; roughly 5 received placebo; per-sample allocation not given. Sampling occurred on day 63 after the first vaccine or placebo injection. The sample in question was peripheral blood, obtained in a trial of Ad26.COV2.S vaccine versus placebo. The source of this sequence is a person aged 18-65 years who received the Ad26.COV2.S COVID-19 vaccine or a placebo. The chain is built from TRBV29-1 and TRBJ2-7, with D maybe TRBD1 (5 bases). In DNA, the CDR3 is TGCAGCGTTGAAGAGGGCAGGGCCTACGAGCAGTACTTC. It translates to CSVEEGRAYEQYF.